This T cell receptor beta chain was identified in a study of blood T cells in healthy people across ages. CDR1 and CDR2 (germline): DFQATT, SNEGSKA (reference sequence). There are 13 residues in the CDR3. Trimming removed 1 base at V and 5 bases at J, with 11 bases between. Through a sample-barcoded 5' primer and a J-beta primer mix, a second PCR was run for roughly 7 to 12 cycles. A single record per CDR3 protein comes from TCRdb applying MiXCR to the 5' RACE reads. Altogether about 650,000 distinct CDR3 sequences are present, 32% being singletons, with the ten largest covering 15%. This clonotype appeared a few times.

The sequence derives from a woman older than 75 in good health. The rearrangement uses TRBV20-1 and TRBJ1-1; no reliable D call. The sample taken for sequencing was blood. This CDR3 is CSARVGIGTEAFF. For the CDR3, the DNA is TGCAGTGCTAGAGTAGGGATTGGAACTGAAGCTTTCTTT.